The entry below gives a single T cell receptor (beta chain) sequence along with its context. Its antigen remains unknown. Sequencing targeted expressed TCRB transcripts, as all isolated RNA had been reverse transcribed. Measured with immunoSEQ multiplex PCR; TCRdb has only the in-frame clones, and not every one. The sample has over 500,000 clones, 15% to 19% seen once. The data originate from a study of beta chain features in type 1 diabetes. Study-wide points: For cells with high TCR expression, cDNA sequencing could yield over-representation.

There are 15 residues in the CDR3. Germline V gene data show CDR1 as SGDLS and CDR2 as YYNGEE. Trimming took off 3 bases at V and 2 bases at J, with 14 bases between the two ends. This clonotype was obtained from a man aged 18 to 29 in good health. Sequenced sample: naive CD4+ T cells from blood. This chain joins TRBV9 and TRBJ1-2; no clear D gene. CDR3 in DNA: TGTGCCAGCAGCGGCGGGCGGGGAGGAAACTATGGCTACACCTTC. Its translation: CASSGGRGGNYGYTF.